This T cell receptor (beta chain) was obtained from a study of control samples from healthy donors and cancer patients. Here immunoSEQ multiplex PCR was the method, and the copy in TCRdb shows in-frame clones only, minus some. The table has fewer than 200,000 clones, just over 90% seen once. The CDR3 covers 14 residues. V was trimmed by 0 bases and J by 3 bases, leaving 8 bases between them. The germline V gene has CDR1 MNHNS and CDR2 SASEGT. The J gene is TRBJ1-2, the V gene TRBV6-1, with D perhaps TRBD1 (5 bases). The TCR comes from a young man in good health. The sample consisted of blood. CDR3 protein: CASSEARRDYGYTF. CDR3 DNA sequence: TGTGCCAGCAGTGAAGCCCGCAGGGACTATGGCTACACCTTC.